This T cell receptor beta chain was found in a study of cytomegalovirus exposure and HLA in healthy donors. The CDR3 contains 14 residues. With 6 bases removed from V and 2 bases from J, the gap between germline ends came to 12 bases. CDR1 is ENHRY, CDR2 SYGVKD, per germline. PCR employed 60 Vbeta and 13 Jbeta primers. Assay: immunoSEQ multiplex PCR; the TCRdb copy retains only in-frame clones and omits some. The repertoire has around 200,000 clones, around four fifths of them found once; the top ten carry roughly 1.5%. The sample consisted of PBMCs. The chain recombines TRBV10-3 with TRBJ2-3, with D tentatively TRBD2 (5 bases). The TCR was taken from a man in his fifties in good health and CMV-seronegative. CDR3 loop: CAIRAGDYTDTQYF. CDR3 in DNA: TGTGCCATCAGAGCCGGGGATTACACAGATACGCAGTATTTT.